The source of this T cell receptor (beta chain) is a study of shared clonotypes between healthy human individuals. Whole-study results and caveats: Exclusively blood specimens were collected; tissue repertoires likely differ. Generally, estimated richness proved larger in naive subsets than it did in memory subsets.

The germline CDR1 and CDR2 sequences are LGHNT and FRNRAP. This CDR3 has 17 residues. Germline trimming cut 2 bases from V and 4 bases from J; bases unmatched to any gene: 10. This table comes from immunoSEQ multiplex PCR, and its TCRdb copy is limited to in-frame clones, with some not included. This table has some 2,100,000 clones, under 95% appearing once. Turning to this clone: Its matching antigen is unknown.

Selected positively for CCR7 and CD45RO-negative, naive CD8 cells excluded terminally differentiated effector memory CD45RA+ cells. Donors comprised only Caucasian adults living in Nashville, Tennessee. The V call is TRBV12-5, the J call TRBJ2-2; TRBD1 matches 7 bases. The clonotype originates from a man aged 18 to 30 in good health. Some clones in this sample may be carry-over from other donors' samples. Sequencing input: naive CD8+ T cells from PBMCs. CDR3 residues: CASGLPRTGPGTGELFF. The CDR3 DNA sequence: TGTGCTAGTGGTTTGCCTCGGACAGGACCTGGCACCGGGGAGCTGTTTTTT.